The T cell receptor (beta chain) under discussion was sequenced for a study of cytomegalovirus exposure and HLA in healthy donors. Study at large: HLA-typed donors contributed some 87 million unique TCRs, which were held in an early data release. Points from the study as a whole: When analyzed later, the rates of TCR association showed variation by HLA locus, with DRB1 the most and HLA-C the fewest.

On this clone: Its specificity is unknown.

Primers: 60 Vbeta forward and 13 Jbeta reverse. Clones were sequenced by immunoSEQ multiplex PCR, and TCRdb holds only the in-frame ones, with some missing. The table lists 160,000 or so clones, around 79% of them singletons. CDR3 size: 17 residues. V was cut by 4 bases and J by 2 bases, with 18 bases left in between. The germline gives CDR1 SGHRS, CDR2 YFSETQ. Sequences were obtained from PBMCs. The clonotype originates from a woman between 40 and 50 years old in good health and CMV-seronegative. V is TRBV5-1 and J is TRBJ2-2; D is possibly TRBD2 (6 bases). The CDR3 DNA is TGCGCCAGCAGCCTTGGAGGGATGAGGGGAAACACCGGGGAGCTGTTTTTT. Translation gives CASSLGGMRGNTGELFF.